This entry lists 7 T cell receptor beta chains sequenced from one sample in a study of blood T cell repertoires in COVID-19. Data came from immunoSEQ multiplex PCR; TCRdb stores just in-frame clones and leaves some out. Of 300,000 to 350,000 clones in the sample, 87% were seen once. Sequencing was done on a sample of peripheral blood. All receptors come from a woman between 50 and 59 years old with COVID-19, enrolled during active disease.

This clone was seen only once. CDR3 bases: TGTGCCAGCTCGCCGTACAGGGGGACGAACACCGGGGAGCTGTTTTTT. Translating gives CASSPYRGTNTGELFF. The chain couples TRBV18 to TRBJ2-2; TRBD1 agrees at 8 bases. V was clipped by 6 bases and J by 0 bases; unmatched bases: 6. This CDR3 has 16 amino acids. Per the germline V gene, CDR1 is KGHSH and CDR2 is LQKENI.

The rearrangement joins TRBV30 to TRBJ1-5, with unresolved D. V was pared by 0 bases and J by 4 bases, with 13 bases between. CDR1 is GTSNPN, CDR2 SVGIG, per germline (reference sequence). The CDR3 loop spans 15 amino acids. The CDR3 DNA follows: TGTGCCTGGAGTGTGAGAGGGAAGGGTAATCAGCCCCAGCATTTT. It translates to CAWSVRGKGNQPQHF. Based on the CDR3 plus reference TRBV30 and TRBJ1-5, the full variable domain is SQTIHQWPATLVQPVGSPLSLECTVEGTSNPNLYWYRQAAGRGLQLLFYSVGIGQISSEVPQNLSASRPQDRQFILSSKKLLLSDSGFYLCAWSVRGKGNQPQHFGDGTRLSIL.

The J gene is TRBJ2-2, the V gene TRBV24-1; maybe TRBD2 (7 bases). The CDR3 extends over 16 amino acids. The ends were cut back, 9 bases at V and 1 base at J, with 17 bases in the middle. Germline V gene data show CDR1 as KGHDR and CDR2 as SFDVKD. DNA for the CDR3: TGTGCCACCCCGAGGGGAGGGGGATTGAACACCGGGGAGCTGTTTTTT. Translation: CATPRGGGLNTGELFF.

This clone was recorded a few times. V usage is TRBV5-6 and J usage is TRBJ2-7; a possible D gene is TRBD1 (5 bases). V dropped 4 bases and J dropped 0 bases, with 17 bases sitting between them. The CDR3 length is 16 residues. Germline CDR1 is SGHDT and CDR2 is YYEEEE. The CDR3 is CASSQYQMTVSYEQYF. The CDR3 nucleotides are TGTGCCAGCAGCCAATACCAAATGACAGTCTCCTACGAGCAGTACTTC.

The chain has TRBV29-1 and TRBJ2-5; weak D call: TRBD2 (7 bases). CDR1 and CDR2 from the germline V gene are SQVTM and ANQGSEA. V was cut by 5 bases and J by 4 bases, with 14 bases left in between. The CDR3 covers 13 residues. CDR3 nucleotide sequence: TGCAGCGTTAGGGGGGGATTGGGAGAGACCCAGTACTTC. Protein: CSVRGGLGETQYF.

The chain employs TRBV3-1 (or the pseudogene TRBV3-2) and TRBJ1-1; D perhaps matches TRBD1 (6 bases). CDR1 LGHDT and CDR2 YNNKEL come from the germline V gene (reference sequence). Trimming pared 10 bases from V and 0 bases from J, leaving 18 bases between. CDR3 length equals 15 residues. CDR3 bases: TGTGCCACCCGTCTGACAGGCCAACTGAACACTGAAGCTTTCTTT. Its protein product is CATRLTGQLNTEAFF.

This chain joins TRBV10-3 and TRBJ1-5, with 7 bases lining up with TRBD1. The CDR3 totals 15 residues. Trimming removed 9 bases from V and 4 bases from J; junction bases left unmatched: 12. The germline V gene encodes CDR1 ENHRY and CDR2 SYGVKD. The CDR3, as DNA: TGTGCCATTGGAAAGGACGGGACAGATAATCAGCCCCAGCATTTT. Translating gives CAIGKDGTDNQPQHF.